This entry lists 12 T cell receptor beta chains sequenced from one sample in a study of Graves' ophthalmopathy and Graves' hyperthyroidism. Amplified material comprised TCR beta CDR3 regions derived from RNA transcripts. The first-round RT-PCR employed HTBI primers together with the Qiagen OneStep RT-PCR kit. A multiplex PCR was then performed as the second round. MiXCR, applied by TCRdb to the multiplex PCR reads, yields one record per CDR3 protein. The sample records roughly 480,000 distinct CDR3 sequences, under 15% being singletons. Sequencing input: blood. The source of these receptors is a woman aged 25 to 39 with Graves' ophthalmopathy.

Comments on this clonotype: A read error may be the cause here, since a much bigger clone is one base away. V gene TRBV2 combines with J gene TRBJ2-7; the D gene is possibly TRBD2 (6 bases). This CDR3 spans 15 amino acids. The V gene's germline CDR1 is SNHLY and CDR2 FYNNEI. V lost 5 bases to trimming and J lost 7 bases, with 21 bases between them. As DNA, the CDR3 is TGTGCCAGCAGTCCTTCGGGACTCATGGTGGGGGAGCAGTACTTC. Translated, it gives CASSPSGLMVGEQYF.

This clonotype appeared many times. The chain has TRBV6-2 or TRBV6-3 and TRBJ2-7; TRBD2 is a possible D gene (5 bases). Trimming left V 6 bases short and J 4 bases short, with 10 bases between. The length of the CDR3 is 12 residues. Germline CDR1 reads MNHEY; CDR2 reads SVGEGT. CDR3 coding DNA: TGTGCCAGCAGCTCCATAGCGTACGAGCAGTACTTC. Its protein product is CASSSIAYEQYF.

In its sample, this clonotype was seen many times. The chain recombines TRBV12-3 or TRBV12-4 with TRBJ1-6; D unclear. This CDR3 has 14 amino acids. V shed 6 bases and J shed 7 bases, with 13 bases lying between them. CDR3 in DNA: TGTGCCAGCAGGGACGAGTTCGCCAATTCACCCCTCCACTTT. It codes for CASRDEFANSPLHF.

This clonotype appeared many times. The genes are TRBV15 and TRBJ2-7; D gene ambiguous. CDR3 length: 14 residues. Germline values: CDR1 LNHNV, CDR2 YYDKDF (reference sequence). V shed 0 bases and J shed 3 bases, with 9 bases lying between them. CDR3 nucleotides: TGTGCCACCAGCAGAGAACACGGCGGCTACGAGCAGTACTTC. Translating it yields CATSREHGGYEQYF.

This clonotype was recorded many times. The gene calls are TRBV7-2 and TRBJ2-4; D is undetermined. Germline CDR1 and CDR2: SGHTA and FQGNSA. The V end was cut by 1 base, the J end by 8 bases, with 15 bases between. This CDR3 has 15 residues. CDR3 coding DNA: TGTGCCAGCAGCTTAGATGGCGACTCCCGTTACATTCAGTACTTC. This codes for CASSLDGDSRYIQYF.

This clonotype appeared many times. The chain links TRBV6-5 to TRBJ1-2; possible D gene TRBD1, 5 bases. Trimming shortened V by 1 base and J by 4 bases, and 13 bases separated the two germline ends. CDR1 and CDR2 (germline): MNHEY, SVGAGI. CDR3 length: 15 residues. This CDR3 reads CASSYFPQGGYGYTF. The CDR3 DNA reads as TGTGCCAGCAGTTACTTCCCGCAGGGCGGCTATGGCTACACCTTC.

V and J are TRBV7-9 and TRBJ2-7; D gene uncertain. CDR1 and CDR2 from the germline V gene are SEHNR and FQNEAQ (reference sequence). The CDR3 is made up of 14 amino acids. The V gene lost 5 bases and the J gene lost 6 bases, with 17 bases spanning the gap. The CDR3 nucleotides are TGTGCCAGCAGCCCACGCGGAACGCCATCCGAGCAGTACTTC. Translation: CASSPRGTPSEQYF.

The table lists this clonotype with many counts. The chain is built from TRBV18 and TRBJ2-7; no firm D call. Germline CDR1 is KGHSH and CDR2 is LQKENI. The CDR3 runs to 12 residues. The V and J ends lost 2 bases and 2 bases respectively, with 4 bases between them. The CDR3 loop reads CASSPKAYEQYF. For the CDR3, the DNA is TGTGCCAGCTCACCAAAGGCCTACGAGCAGTACTTC.

The chain carries TRBV19 and TRBJ1-2; no clear D gene. Germline V gives CDR1 LNHDA, CDR2 SQIVND (reference sequence). The CDR3 loop spans 12 amino acids. V lost 3 bases and J 7 bases, leaving 9 bases between the germline ends. The CDR3 here is CASSMERRGYTF. CDR3 DNA: TGTGCCAGTAGTATGGAGCGACGTGGCTACACCTTC.

This clonotype showed up many times. This chain links TRBV19 with TRBJ2-7; 7 bases fit TRBD1. The CDR3 totals 14 residues. Germline CDR1 LNHDA, CDR2 SQIVND (reference sequence). V lost 7 bases to trimming and J lost 0 bases; unmatched junction nucleotides: 6. The CDR3 protein is CASKGQASSYEQYF. Written as DNA, the CDR3 is TGTGCCAGTAAAGGACAGGCAAGCTCCTACGAGCAGTACTTC.

CDR3 nucleotide sequence: TGTGCCAGCAGTTACAGTCGCCAGGGGTACGAGCAGTACTTC. Translation gives CASSYSRQGYEQYF. The rearrangement uses TRBV28 and TRBJ2-7; the D gene is possibly TRBD1 (6 bases). Germline assignment: CDR1 MDHEN and CDR2 SYDVKM. V dropped 4 bases and J dropped 4 bases, with 14 bases sitting between them. The CDR3 has 14 amino acids.

In this sample, this clonotype turned up many times. The junction differs from germline at one of its ends, possibly a read error. The chain carries TRBV7-7 and TRBJ2-5; 14 nucleotides line up with TRBD2. The CDR3 length is 16 residues. Germline CDR1 and CDR2: SSHAT and FNYEAQ (reference sequence). The CDR3 loop reads CASSHGLAGGIETQYF. In DNA, the CDR3 is TGTGCTAGCAGCCATGGACTAGCGGGGGGTATTGAGACCCAGTACTTC.